This TCR beta chain was identified in a study of blood T cell repertoires in COVID-19. Study overall: Resolution of symptoms, clearance, or two negative PCRs was present in recovered Cohort 3 donors.

Germline V gives CDR1 SGHAT, CDR2 FQNNGV. CDR3 length equals 16 residues. Trimming stripped 0 bases from V and 0 bases from J, with 6 bases between. The age range of participants was about 18 to 100 years, with residence in under 30 US areas. As originally analysed: Using reference gene primer amplification, nucleated cell counts were estimated. Using immunoSEQ multiplex PCR, the repertoire was profiled, and TCRdb retains in-frame clones only, with some absent. V and J calls and clone size come straight from that table; D and trimming were deduced from the DNA. Of about 360,000 clones in the sample, more than 70% were seen once.

The chain recombines TRBV11-2 with TRBJ1-6, with D unresolved. This receptor was taken from a man aged 35 to 55 in a cohort exposed to, infected with or recovered from COVID-19 (not recorded which). Input material: PBMCs or T cells enriched from blood (not recorded which). The CDR3, as DNA: TGTGCCAGCAGCTTAGATGGCAGCTCCTATAATTCACCCCTCCACTTT. Amino acids: CASSLDGSSYNSPLHF.